This record covers a single T cell receptor beta chain. The antigen is not known. Documented time point: persistent/refractory GD, antithyroid drugs over 5 years with positive TRAb. Extracted PBMC RNA gave rise to the TCR library. In this cohort, patients came from an endocrinology department located in Xi'an, China. The CDR3 contains 14 residues. The germline gives CDR1 SGHTA, CDR2 FQGNSA. The V and J ends lost 1 base and 2 bases respectively, with 8 bases between them. Combining iRepertoire HTBI primers with Arm-PCR of CDR3 regions, the authors built TCR beta libraries. TCRdb called the multiplex PCR reads again in MiXCR, with one record for every CDR3 protein. The sample shows about 420,000 distinct CDR3 sequences, around 20% of them seen only once. This specimen belongs to a study of regulatory T cells in long-lasting Graves disease. General observations from the study: Accuracy may have been reduced by the small sample size. TRBV28, TRBJ1-2 and TRBJ2-5 were favored in persistent disease.

The sequence came from a female donor with Graves disease. The input for sequencing was peripheral blood mononuclear cells (PBMCs), taken when the disease was refractory, from a patient treated with antithyroid drugs. V gene TRBV7-2 combines with J gene TRBJ1-1; D call uncertain. The CDR3 loop is CASSLEFLNTEAFF. The CDR3 nucleotides are TGTGCCAGCAGCTTAGAATTTTTAAACACTGAAGCTTTCTTT.